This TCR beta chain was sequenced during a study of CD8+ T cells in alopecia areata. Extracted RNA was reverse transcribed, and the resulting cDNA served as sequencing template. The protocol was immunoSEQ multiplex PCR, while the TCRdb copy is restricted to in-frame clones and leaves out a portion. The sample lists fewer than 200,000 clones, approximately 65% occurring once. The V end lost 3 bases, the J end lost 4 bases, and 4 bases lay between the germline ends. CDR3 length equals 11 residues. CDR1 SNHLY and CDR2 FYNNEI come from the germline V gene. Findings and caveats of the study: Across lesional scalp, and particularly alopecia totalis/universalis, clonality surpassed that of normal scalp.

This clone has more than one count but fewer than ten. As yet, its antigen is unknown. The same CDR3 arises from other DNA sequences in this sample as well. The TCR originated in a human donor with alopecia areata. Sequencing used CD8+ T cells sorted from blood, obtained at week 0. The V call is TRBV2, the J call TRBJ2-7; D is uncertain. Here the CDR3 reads CASSEGYEQYF. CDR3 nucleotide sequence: TGTGCCAGCAGTGAGGGATACGAGCAGTACTTC.